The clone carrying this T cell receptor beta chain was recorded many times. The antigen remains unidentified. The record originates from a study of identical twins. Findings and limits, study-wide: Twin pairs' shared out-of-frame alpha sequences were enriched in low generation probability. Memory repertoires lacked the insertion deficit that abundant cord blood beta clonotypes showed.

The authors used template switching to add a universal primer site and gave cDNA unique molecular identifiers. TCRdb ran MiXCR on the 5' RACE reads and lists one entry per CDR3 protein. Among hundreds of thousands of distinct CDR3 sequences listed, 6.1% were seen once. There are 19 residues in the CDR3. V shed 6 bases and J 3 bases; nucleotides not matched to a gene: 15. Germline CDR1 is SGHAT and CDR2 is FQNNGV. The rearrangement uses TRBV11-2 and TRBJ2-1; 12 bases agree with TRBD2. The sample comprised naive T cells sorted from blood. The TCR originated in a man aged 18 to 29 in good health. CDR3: CASRPFFSTSGGIYNEQFF. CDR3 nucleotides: TGTGCCAGCAGACCGTTCTTTTCGACTAGCGGGGGCATCTACAATGAGCAGTTCTTC. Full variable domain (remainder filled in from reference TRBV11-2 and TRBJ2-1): EAGVAQSPRYKIIEKRQSVAFWCNPISGHATLYWYQQILGQGPKLLIQFQNNGVVDDSQLPKDRFSAERLKGVDSTLKIQPAKLEDSAVYLCASRPFFSTSGGIYNEQFFGPGTRLTVL.